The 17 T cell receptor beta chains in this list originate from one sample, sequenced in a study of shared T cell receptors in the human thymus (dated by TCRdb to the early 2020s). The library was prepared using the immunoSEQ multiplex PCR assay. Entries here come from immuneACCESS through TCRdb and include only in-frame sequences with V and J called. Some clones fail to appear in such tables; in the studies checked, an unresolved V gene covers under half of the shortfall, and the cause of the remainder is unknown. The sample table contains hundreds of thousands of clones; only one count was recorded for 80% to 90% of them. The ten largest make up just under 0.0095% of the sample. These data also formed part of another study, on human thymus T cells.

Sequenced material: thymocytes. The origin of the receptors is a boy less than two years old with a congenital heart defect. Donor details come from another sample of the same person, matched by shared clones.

The CDR3 region has the DNA TGTGCCAGCAGCTTAGGCACCGGGGTTAGCTATGGCTACACCTTC. Amino acid sequence: CASSLGTGVSYGYTF. The chain employs TRBV13 and TRBJ1-2; no clear D. This CDR3 comprises 15 residues. CDR1 is PRHDT and CDR2 is FYEKMQ in the germline V gene (reference sequence). V was shortened by 0 bases and J by 4 bases, with 12 bases between the two germline ends. Based on the CDR3 plus reference TRBV13 and TRBJ1-2, the full variable domain is AAGVIQSPRHLIKEKRETATLKCYPIPRHDTVYWYQQGPGQDPQFLISFYEKMQSDKGSIPDRFSAQQFSDYHSELNMSSLELGDSALYFCASSLGTGVSYGYTFGSGTRLTVV.

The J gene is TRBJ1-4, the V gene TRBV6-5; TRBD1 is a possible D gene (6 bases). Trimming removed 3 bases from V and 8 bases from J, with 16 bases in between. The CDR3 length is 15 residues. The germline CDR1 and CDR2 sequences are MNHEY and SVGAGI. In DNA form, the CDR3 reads TGTGCCAGCAGTTATAGTGGGGGCGGCGACGAAAAACTGTTTTTT. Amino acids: CASSYSGGGDEKLFF.

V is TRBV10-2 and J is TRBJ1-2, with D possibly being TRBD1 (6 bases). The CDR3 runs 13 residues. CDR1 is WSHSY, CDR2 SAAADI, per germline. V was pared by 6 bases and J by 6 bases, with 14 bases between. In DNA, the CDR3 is TGCGCCAGCAGACTGGGGGGGGCGGATGGCTACACCTTC. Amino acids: CASRLGGADGYTF.

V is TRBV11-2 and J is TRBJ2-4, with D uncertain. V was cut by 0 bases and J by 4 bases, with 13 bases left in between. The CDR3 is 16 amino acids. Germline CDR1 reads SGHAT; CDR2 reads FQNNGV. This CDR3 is CASSLERFGRKNIQYF. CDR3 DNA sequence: TGTGCCAGCAGCTTAGAAAGGTTTGGGCGTAAAAACATTCAGTACTTC.

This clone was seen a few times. The CDR3 nucleotides read TGTGCCAGCAGCCCCACCGGGAGGCGTTACGAGCAGTACTTC. Translated, it gives CASSPTGRRYEQYF. V gene TRBV5-4 combines with J gene TRBJ2-5; 7 bases line up with TRBD2. The DNA end favors TRBJ2-7, so the J call may be wrong. Germline V gene lookup returns CDR1 SGHNT and CDR2 YYREEE (reference sequence). The CDR3 totals 14 residues.

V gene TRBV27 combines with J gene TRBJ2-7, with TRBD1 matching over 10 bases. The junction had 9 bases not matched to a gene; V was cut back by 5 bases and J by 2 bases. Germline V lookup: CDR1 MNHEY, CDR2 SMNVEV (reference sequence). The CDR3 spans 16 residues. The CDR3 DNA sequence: TGTGCCAGCAGTCCGTCTGCGGGGACAGGGGCCTACGAGCAGTACTTC. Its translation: CASSPSAGTGAYEQYF.

CDR3 coding DNA: TGTGCCAGTAGTAAGGGCAGGGGGCGCAGCGAGCAGTACTTC. This codes for CASSKGRGRSEQYF. The J gene is TRBJ2-7, the V gene TRBV19; 8 nucleotides match TRBD1. Germline CDR1 is LNHDA and CDR2 is SQIVND (reference sequence). J lost 6 bases, V lost 4 bases, and 8 bases had no gene match. The CDR3 covers 14 residues. The full variable domain, its missing parts supplied by reference TRBV19 and TRBJ2-7, is DGGITQSPKYLFRKEGQNVTLSCEQNLNHDAMYWYRQDPGQGLRLIYYSQIVNDFQKGDIAEGYSVSREKKESFPLTVTSAQKNPTAFYLCASSKGRGRSEQYFGPGTRLTVT.

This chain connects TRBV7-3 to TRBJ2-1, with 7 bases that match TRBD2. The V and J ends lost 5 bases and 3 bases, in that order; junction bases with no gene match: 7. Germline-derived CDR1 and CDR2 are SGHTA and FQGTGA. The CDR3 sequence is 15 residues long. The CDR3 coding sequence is TGTGCCAGCAGCCGGGGGGAGAGGGACTACAATGAGCAGTTCTTC. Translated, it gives CASSRGERDYNEQFF.

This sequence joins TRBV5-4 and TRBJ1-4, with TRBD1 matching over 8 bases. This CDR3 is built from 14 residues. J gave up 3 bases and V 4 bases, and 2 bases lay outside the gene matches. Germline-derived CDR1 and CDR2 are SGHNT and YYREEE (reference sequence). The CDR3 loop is CASSRQGSNEKLFF. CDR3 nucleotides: TGTGCCAGCAGCAGACAGGGGTCTAATGAAAAACTGTTTTTT.

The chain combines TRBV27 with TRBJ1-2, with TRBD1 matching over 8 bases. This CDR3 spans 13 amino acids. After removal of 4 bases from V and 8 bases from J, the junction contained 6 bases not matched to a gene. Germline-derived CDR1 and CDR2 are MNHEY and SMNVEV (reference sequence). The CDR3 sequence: CASSSRGPGGYTF. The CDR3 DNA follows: TGTGCCAGCAGTTCCAGGGGGCCCGGGGGCTACACCTTC.

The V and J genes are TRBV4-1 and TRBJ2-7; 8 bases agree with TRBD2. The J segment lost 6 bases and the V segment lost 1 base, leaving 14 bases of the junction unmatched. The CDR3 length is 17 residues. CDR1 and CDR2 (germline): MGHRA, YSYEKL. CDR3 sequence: CASSQVKSERGPFEQYF. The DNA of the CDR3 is TGCGCCAGCAGCCAAGTAAAGTCGGAGCGGGGGCCCTTCGAGCAGTACTTC.

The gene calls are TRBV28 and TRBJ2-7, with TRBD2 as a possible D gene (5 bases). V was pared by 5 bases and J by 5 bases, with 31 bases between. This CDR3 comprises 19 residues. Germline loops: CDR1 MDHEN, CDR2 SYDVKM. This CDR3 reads CASSPPIWGDPVKLHEQYF. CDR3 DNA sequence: TGTGCCAGCAGTCCCCCCATTTGGGGAGACCCCGTGAAATTGCACGAGCAGTACTTC.

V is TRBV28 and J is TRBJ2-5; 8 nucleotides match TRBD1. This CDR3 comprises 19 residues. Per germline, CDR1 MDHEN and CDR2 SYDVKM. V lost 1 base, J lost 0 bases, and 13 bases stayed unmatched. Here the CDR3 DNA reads TGTGCCAGCAGTTTATTGGGGCACCGGGACAGGCAAAACCAAGAGACCCAGTACTTC. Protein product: CASSLLGHRDRQNQETQYF.

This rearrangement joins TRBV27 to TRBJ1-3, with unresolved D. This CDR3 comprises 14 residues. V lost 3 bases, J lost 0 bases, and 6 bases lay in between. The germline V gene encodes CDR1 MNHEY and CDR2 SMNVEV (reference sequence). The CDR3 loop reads CASSFASSGNTIYF. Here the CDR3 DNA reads TGTGCCAGCAGTTTTGCCAGCTCTGGAAACACCATATATTTT.

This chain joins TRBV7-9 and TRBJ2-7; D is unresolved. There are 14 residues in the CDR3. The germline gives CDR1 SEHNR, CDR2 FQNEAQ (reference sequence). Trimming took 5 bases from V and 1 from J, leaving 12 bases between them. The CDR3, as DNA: TGTGCCAGCAGCCCACCGCCTCGGTCCTACGAGCAGTACTTC. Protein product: CASSPPPRSYEQYF.

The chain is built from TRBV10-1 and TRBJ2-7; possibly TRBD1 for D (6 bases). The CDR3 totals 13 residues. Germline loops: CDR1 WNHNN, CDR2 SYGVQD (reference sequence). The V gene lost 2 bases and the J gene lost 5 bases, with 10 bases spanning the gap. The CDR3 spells CASSEEQGNEQYF. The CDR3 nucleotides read TGCGCCAGCAGTGAGGAACAGGGAAACGAGCAGTACTTC.

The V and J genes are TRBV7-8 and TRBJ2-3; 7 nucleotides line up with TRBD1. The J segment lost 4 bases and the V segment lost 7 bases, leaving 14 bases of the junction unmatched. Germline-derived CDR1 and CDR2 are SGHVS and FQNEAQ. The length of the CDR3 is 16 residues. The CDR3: CASTLTHRGGSDTQYF. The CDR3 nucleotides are TGTGCCAGCACCCTGACCCACAGGGGCGGGTCAGATACGCAGTATTTT.